This record looks at one T cell receptor beta chain sequence and its context. The CDR3 is made up of 13 amino acids. Germline lookup yields CDR1 ENHRY and CDR2 SYGVKD. V lost 7 bases and J 7 bases, leaving 11 bases between the germline ends. It was with random hexamers that roughly 0.5 to 1 ug RNA was reverse transcribed. Across 54 Vbeta and 13 Jbeta, TCR beta CDR3 was amplified with immunoSEQ multiplex PCR. TCRdb passed the immunoSEQ multiplex PCR reads through MiXCR, listing each CDR3 protein once. The repertoire has about 200,000 distinct CDR3 sequences, approximately 95% of them found once; the top ten carry around 0.1%. The entry originates in a study of CD8 T cells in Susac syndrome.

The TCR was taken from a human donor in good health. The sequencing input was CD4+ T cells from PBMCs. The gene calls are TRBV10-3 and TRBJ1-6; TRBD1 might be the D (5 bases). The DNA for the CDR3 is TGTGCCATCAACGGCAGGACAAATTCACCCCTCCACTTT. Amino acids: CAINGRTNSPLHF.